This T cell receptor (beta chain) was recovered during a study of spatial heterogeneity in lung cancer. This clonotype has only a few counts. Sequence at one end of the junction differs from germline and may be a read error. Regarding time point: blood at routine non-recurrence follow-up after resection. This CDR3 contains 13 residues. Germline V gives CDR1 SGHTA, CDR2 FQGNSA. TCRdb used MiXCR to reprocess the 5' RACE reads, holding one entry per CDR3 protein. The data contain 25,000 to 35,000 distinct CDR3 sequences, roughly 5.7% of them singletons. Here the sequenced sample was PBMCs, taken at follow-up. The chain combines TRBV7-2 with TRBJ2-2; no reliable D call. The sequence was collected from a female donor with early-stage non-small cell lung cancer. CDR3 in DNA: TGTGCCAGCACCTTAACGAACACCGGGGAGCTGTTTTTT. It encodes CASTLTNTGELFF.